The source of this TCR beta chain is a study of tissue T cells after allogeneic stem cell transplantation. At the level of the study: Graft-versus-host disease patients received grafts, four unmodified and three CD34-selected to deplete T cells. Smaller viable blood or marrow samples skipped sorting for direct DNA extraction.

Broader study findings: Anatomically similar tissues had similar TCR repertoires within each patient.

On this clone: Antigen unknown.

The table came from immunoSEQ multiplex PCR; TCRdb's copy has only in-frame clones and leaves some out. The sample has tens of thousands of clones, 85% seen once. The TCR originated in a woman aged 18-49 years who later had graft-versus-host disease after an allogeneic stem cell transplant. The source material was blood, sampled before transplantation.

The CDR3: CASSRTGTGGPMNTEAFF. For the CDR3, the DNA is TGTGCCAGCAGTCGAACCGGGACAGGGGGCCCCATGAACACTGAAGCTTTCTTT. The rearrangement joins TRBV28 to TRBJ1-1, with 12 bases fitting TRBD1. The CDR3 has 18 residues. V lost 5 bases to trimming and J lost 0 bases; unmatched junction nucleotides: 10. Germline lookup yields CDR1 MDHEN and CDR2 SYDVKM. Full variable domain (outside the CDR3, taken from reference TRBV28 and TRBJ1-1): DVKVTQSSRYLVKRTGEKVFLECVQDMDHENMFWYRQDPGLGLRLIYFSYDVKMKEKGDIPEGYSVSREKKERFSLILESASTNQTSMYLCASSRTGTGGPMNTEAFFGQGTRLTVV.